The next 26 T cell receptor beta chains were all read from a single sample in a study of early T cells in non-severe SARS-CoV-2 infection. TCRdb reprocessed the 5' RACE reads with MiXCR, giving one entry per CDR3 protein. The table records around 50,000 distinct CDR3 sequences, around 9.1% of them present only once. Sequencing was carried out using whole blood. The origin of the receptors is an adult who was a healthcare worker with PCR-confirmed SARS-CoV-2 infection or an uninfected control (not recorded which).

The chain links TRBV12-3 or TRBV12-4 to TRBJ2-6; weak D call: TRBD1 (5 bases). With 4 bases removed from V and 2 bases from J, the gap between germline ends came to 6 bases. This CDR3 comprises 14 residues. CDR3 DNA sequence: TGTGCCAGCAGTTCAGGGACTGGGGCCAACGTCCTGACTTTC. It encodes CASSSGTGANVLTF.

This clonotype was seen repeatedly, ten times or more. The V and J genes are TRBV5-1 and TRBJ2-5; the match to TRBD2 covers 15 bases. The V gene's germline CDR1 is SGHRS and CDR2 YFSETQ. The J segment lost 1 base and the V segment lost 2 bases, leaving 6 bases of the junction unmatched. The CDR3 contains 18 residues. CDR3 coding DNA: TGCGCCAGCAGCTTAACCGGGACTAGCGGGAGGATCCAAGAGACCCAGTACTTC. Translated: CASSLTGTSGRIQETQYF.

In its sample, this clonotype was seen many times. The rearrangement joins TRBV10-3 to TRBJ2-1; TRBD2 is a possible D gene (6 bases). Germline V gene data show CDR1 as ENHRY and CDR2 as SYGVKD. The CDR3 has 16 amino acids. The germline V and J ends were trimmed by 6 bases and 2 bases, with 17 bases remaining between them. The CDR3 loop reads CAIRPAGTPTYNEQFF. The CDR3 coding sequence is TGTGCCATCAGGCCAGCGGGCACTCCTACCTACAATGAGCAGTTCTTC.

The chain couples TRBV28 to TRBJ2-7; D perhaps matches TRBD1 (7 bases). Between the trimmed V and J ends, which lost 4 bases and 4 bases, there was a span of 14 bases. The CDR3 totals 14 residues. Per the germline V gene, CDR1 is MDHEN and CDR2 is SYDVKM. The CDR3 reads CASSSQEGAYEQYF. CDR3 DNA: TGTGCCAGCAGTTCGCAGGAGGGGGCGTACGAGCAGTACTTC.

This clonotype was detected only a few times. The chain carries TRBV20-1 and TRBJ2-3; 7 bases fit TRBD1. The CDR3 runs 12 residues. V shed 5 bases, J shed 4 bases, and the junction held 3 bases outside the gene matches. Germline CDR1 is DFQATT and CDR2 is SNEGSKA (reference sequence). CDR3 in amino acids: CSAPDRADTQYF. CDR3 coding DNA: TGCAGTGCTCCTGACAGGGCAGATACGCAGTATTTT.

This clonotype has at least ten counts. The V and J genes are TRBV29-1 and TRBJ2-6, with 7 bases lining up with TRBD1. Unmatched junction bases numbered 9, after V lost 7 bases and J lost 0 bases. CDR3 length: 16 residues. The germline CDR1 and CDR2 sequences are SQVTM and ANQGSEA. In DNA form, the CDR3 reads TGCAGCGCCCTGACAGGGCTAAACTCTGGGGCCAACGTCCTGACTTTC. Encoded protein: CSALTGLNSGANVLTF.

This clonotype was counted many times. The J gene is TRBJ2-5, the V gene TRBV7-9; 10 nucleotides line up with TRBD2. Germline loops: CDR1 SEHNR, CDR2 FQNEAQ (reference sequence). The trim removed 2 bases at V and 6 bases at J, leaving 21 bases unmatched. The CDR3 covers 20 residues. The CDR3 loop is CASSLRPVAALAGDVKTQYF. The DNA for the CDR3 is TGTGCCAGCAGCTTAAGGCCCGTCGCGGCGCTAGCGGGAGACGTAAAGACCCAGTACTTC. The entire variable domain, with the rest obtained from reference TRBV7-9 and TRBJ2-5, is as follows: DTGVSQNPRHKITKRGQNVTFRCDPISEHNRLYWYRQTLGQGPEFLTYFQNEAQLEKSRLLSDRFSAERPKGSFSTLEIQRTEQGDSAMYLCASSLRPVAALAGDVKTQYFGPGTRLLVL.

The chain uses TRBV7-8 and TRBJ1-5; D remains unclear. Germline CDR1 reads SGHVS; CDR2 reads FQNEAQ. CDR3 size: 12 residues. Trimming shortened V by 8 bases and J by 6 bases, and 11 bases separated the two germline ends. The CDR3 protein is CASQQRPQPQHF. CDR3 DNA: TGTGCCAGCCAACAACGCCCTCAGCCCCAGCATTTT.

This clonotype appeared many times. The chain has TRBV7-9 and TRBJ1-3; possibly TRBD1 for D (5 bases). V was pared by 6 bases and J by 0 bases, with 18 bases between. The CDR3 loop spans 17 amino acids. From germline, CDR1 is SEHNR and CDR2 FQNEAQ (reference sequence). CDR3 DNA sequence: TGTGCCAGCAGGGGCGCTGCCGGGGCCTACTCTGGAAACACCATATATTTT. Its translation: CASRGAAGAYSGNTIYF.

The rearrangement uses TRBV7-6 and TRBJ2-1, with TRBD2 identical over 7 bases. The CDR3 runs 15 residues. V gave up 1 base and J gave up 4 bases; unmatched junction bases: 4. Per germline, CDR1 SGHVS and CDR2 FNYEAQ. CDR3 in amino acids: CASSLERETYNEQFF. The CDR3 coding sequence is TGTGCCAGCAGCTTAGAGCGGGAAACTTACAATGAGCAGTTCTTC.

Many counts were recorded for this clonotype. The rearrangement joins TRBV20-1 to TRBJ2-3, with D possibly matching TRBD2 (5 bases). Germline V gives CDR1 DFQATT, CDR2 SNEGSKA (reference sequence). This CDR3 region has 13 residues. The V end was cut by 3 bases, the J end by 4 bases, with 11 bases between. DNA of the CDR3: TGCAGTGCTAGTACCGTCGGGGCAGATACGCAGTATTTT. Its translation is CSASTVGADTQYF.

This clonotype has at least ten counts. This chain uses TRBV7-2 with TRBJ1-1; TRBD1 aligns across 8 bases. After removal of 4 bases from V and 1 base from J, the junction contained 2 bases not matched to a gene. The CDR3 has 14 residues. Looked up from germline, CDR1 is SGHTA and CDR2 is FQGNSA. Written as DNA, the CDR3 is TGTGCCAGCAGCTGGGACAGGAAGAACACTGAAGCTTTCTTT. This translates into CASSWDRKNTEAFF.

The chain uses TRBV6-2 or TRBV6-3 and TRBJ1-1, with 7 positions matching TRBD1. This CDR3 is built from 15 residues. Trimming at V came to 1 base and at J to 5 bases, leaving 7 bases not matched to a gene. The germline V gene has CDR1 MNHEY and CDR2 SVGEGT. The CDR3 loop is CASSYWKGAGTEAFF. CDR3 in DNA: TGTGCCAGCAGTTACTGGAAGGGGGCAGGTACTGAAGCTTTCTTT.

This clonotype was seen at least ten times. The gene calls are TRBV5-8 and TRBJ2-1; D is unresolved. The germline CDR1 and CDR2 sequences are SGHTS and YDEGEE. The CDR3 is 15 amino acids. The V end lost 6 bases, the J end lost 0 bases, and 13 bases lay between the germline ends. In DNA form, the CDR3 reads TGTGCCAGCACGGTCAGCAGAAGCTCCTACAATGAGCAGTTCTTC. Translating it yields CASTVSRSSYNEQFF.

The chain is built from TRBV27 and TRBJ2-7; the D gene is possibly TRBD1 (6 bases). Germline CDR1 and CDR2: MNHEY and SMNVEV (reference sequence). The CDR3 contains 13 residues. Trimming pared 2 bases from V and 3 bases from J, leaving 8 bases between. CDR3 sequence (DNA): TGTGCCAGCAGTTTACGGACAGACTACGAGCAGTACTTC. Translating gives CASSLRTDYEQYF.

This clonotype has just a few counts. In DNA, the CDR3 is TGCGCCAGCAGTGAACTAGCGGTTTACAATGAGCAGTTCTTC. Translated, it gives CASSELAVYNEQFF. This chain links TRBV10-1 with TRBJ2-1; 8 bases are a match to TRBD2. The CDR3 extends over 14 amino acids. Trimming cost V 3 bases and J 4 bases; bases outside gene matches: 2. The V gene's germline CDR1 is WNHNN and CDR2 SYGVQD (reference sequence).

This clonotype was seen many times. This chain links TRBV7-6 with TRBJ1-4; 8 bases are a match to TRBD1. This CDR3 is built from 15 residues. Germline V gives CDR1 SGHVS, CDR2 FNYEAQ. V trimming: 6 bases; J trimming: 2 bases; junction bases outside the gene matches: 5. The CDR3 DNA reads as TGTGCCAGCAGGGATACAGGGGGGACTAATGAAAAACTGTTTTTT. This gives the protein CASRDTGGTNEKLFF.

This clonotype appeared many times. The CDR3 DNA reads as TGTGCCAGCAGCTTAAACGGGGACTATGGCTACACCTTC. Translation gives CASSLNGDYGYTF. The rearrangement joins TRBV11-2 to TRBJ1-2; D ambiguous. The germline V and J ends were trimmed by 2 bases and 3 bases, with 7 bases remaining between them. The CDR3 loop spans 13 amino acids. CDR1 and CDR2 from the germline V gene are SGHAT and FQNNGV.

In DNA form, the CDR3 reads TGTGCCAGCAGTCCCGGAACCCATTCACCCCTCCACTTT. Its translation: CASSPGTHSPLHF. V gene TRBV12-3 or TRBV12-4 combines with J gene TRBJ1-6; D is uncertain. This CDR3 spans 13 amino acids. V lost 5 bases, J lost 8 bases, and 10 bases lay in between.

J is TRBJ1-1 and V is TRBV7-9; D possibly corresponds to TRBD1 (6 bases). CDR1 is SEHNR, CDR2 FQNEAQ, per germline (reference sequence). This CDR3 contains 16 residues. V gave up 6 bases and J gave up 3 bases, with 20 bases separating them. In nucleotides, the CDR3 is TGTGCCAGCAGGTTCTCTGGGGGCGATGGAGACACTGAAGCTTTCTTT. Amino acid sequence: CASRFSGGDGDTEAFF. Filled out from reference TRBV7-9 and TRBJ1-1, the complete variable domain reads DTGVSQNPRHKITKRGQNVTFRCDPISEHNRLYWYRQTLGQGPEFLTYFQNEAQLEKSRLLSDRFSAERPKGSFSTLEIQRTEQGDSAMYLCASRFSGGDGDTEAFFGQGTRLTVV.

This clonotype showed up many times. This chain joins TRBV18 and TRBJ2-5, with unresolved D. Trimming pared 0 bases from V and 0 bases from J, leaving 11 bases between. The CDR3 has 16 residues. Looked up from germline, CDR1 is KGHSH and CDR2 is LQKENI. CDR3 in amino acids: CASSPPFALYQETQYF. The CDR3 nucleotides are TGTGCCAGCTCACCACCTTTCGCCTTGTACCAAGAGACCCAGTACTTC.

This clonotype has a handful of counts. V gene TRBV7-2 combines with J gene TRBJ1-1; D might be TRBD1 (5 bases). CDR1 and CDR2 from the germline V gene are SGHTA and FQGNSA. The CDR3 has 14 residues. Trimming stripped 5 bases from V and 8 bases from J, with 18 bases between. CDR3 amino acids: CASSPVGGRKEAFF. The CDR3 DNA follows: TGTGCCAGCAGCCCGGTCGGGGGGAGAAAAGAAGCTTTCTTT. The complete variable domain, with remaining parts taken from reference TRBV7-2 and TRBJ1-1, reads GAGVSQSPSNKVTEKGKDVELRCDPISGHTALYWYRQSLGQGLEFLIYFQGNSAPDKSGLPSDRFSAERTGGSVSTLTIQRTQQEDSAVYLCASSPVGGRKEAFFGQGTRLTVV.

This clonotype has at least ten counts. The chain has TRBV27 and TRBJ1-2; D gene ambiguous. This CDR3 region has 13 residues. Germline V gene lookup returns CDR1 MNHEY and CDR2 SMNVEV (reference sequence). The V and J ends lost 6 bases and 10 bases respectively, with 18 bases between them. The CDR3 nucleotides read TGTGCCAGCAGCCCCCAAGCCGGGATTGTCTACACCTTC. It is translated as CASSPQAGIVYTF.

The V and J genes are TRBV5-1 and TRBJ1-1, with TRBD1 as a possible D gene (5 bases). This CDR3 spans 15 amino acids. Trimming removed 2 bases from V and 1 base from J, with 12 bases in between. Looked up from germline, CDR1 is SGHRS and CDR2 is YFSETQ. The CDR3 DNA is TGCGCCAGCAGCTTCTTGGGGGAAGCGAACACTGAAGCTTTCTTT. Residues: CASSFLGEANTEAFF.

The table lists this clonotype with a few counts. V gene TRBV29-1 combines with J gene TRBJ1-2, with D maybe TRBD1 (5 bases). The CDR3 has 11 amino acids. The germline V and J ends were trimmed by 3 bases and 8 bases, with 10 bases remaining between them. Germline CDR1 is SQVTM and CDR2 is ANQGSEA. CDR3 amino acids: CSVEGQGGYTF. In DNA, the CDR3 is TGCAGCGTTGAGGGGCAGGGCGGCTACACCTTC.

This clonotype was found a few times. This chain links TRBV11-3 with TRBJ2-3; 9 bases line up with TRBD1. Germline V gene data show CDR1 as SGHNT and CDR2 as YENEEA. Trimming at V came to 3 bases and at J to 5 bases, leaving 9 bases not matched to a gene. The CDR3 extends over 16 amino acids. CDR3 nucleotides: TGTGCCAGCAGCTTCTCCGGGACAGGGTATAAAGATACGCAGTATTTT. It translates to CASSFSGTGYKDTQYF.